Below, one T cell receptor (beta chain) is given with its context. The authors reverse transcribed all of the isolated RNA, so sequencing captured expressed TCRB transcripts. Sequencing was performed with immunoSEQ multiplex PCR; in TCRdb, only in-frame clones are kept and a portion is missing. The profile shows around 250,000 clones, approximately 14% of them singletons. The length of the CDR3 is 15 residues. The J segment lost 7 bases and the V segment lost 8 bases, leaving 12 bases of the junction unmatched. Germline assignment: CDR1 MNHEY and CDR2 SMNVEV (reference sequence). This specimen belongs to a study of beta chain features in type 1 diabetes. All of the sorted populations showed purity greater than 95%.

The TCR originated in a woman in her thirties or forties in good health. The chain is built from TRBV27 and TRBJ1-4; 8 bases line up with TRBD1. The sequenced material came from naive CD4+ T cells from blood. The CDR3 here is CASHSTGQGTEKLFF. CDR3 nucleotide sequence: TGTGCCAGCCACTCCACAGGACAGGGTACTGAAAAACTGTTTTTT.